This T cell receptor (beta chain) was obtained from a study of cytomegalovirus exposure and HLA in healthy donors. General study results and limits: In vitro experiments confirmed that three CMV-associated chains were specific for CMV antigens.

This clone has just a few counts. No antigen is known for it. A multiplex PCR was run with 60 Vbeta primers and 13 Jbeta primers. Profiling relied on immunoSEQ multiplex PCR, and the TCRdb table lists in-frame clones only, not all of them. The sample lists about 160,000 clones, about 68% occurring once. CDR3 length equals 16 residues. V lost 4 bases to trimming and J lost 5 bases; unmatched junction nucleotides: 11. Per germline, CDR1 LGHNA and CDR2 YNFKEQ. Donors showed nominal health when sampled, although they likely had unrecorded immune exposures. This sequence joins TRBV4-2 and TRBJ2-7; 10 bases are a match to TRBD2. This sequence was found in a young man in good health and CMV-seronegative. The sequenced material came from PBMCs. CDR3 DNA sequence: TGTGCCAGCAGCCCGAGACCGGGACTAGCGAGGAACGAGCAGTACTTC. Its protein is CASSPRPGLARNEQYF.